The T cell receptor beta chain described here comes from a study of T cell responses to AZD1222 COVID-19 vaccine. Overall study results and limits: Vaccine-associated CD4 TCRs ranged over spike, dominating at 160-218 and 743-854. Females made up more of the donors, who were largely white British, and clonal diversity may have come out too low. Among spike-specific TCRs, nearly half reportedly target unmutated variant regions.

Points on this clone: The target antigen is unknown.

Germline CDR1 and CDR2: SGHNT and YENEEA. Germline trimming cut 4 bases from V and 7 bases from J; bases unmatched to any gene: 1. The CDR3 is 12 amino acids. Only in-frame clones appear in the TCRdb table, and some are missing; sequencing was by immunoSEQ multiplex PCR. The sample has over 130,000 clones, and its top ten clones hold 2% to 2.5%. The sequencing input was peripheral blood. The chain recombines TRBV11-3 with TRBJ2-5; 9 bases are a match to TRBD2. This TCR was sampled from an adult in good health. In DNA form, the CDR3 reads TGTGCCAGCAGCTCGCGGGGGGGGACCCAGTACTTC. Residues: CASSSRGGTQYF.